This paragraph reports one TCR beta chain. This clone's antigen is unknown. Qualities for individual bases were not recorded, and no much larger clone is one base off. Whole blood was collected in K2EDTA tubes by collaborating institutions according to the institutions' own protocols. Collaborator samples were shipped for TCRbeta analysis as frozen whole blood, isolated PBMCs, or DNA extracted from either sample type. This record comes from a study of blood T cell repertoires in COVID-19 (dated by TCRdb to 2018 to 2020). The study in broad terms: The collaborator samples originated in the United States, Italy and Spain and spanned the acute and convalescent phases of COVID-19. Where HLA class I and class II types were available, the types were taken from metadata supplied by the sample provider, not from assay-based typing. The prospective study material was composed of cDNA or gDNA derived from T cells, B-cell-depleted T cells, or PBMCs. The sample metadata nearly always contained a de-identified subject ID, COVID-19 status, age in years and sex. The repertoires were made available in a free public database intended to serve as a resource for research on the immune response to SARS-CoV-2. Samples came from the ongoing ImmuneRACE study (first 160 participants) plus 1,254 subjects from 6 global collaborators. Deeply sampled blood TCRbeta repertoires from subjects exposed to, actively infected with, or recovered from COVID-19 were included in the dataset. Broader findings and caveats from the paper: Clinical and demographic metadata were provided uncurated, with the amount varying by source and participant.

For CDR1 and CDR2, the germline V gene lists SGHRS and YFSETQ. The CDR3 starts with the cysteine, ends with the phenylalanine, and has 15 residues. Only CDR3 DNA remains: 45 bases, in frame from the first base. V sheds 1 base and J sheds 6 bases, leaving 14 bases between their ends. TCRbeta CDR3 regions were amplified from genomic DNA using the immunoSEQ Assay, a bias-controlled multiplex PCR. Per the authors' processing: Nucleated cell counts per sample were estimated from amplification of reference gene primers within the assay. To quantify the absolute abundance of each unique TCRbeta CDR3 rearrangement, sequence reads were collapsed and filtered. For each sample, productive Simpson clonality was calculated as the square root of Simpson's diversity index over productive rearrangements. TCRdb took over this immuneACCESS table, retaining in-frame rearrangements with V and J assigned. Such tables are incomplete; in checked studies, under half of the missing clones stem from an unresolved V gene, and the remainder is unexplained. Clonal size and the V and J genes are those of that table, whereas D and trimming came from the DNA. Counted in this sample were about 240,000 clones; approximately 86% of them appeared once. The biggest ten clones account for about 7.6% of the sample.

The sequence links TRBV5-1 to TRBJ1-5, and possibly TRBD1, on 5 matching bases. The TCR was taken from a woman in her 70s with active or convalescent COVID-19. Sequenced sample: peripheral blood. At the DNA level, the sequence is TGCGCCAGCAGCTTGCAGGGCTATGGGGCTCAGCCCCAGCATTTT. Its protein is CASSLQGYGAQPQHF. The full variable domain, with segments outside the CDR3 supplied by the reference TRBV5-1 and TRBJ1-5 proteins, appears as KAGVTQTPRYLIKTRGQQVTLSCSPISGHRSVSWYQQTPGQGLQFLFEYFSETQRNKGNFPGRFSGRQFSNSRSEMNVSTLELGDSALYLCASSLQGYGAQPQHFGDGTRLSIL.